These 2 T cell receptor beta chains were sequenced from one sample in a study of shared clonotypes between healthy human individuals. Assay: immunoSEQ multiplex PCR; the TCRdb copy retains only in-frame clones and omits some. The sample gives about a million clones, approximately 76% of which show up once; less than 1.5% is in the top ten. Sample: memory CD4+ T cells sorted from blood. Subset denoted: CD45RA-negative fraction. Receptor source: a man aged 18 to 35 in good health.

V usage is TRBV5-1 and J usage is TRBJ1-3, with D possibly matching TRBD1 (6 bases). Between the trimmed V and J ends, which lost 3 bases and 0 bases, there was a span of 13 bases. Per germline, CDR1 SGHRS and CDR2 YFSETQ. The CDR3 totals 16 residues. Here the CDR3 DNA reads TGCGCCAGCAGCTGGGGGGACATCAACTCTGGAAACACCATATATTTT. It translates to CASSWGDINSGNTIYF.

V and J are TRBV9 and TRBJ1-1; D is ambiguous. Germline CDR1 SGDLS, CDR2 YYNGEE. Trimming removed 4 bases at V and 1 base at J, with 8 bases between. The CDR3 extends over 13 amino acids. The CDR3 region is CASSPSGNTEAFF. CDR3 DNA: TGTGCCAGCAGCCCTTCTGGGAACACTGAAGCTTTCTTT.